The present T cell receptor (beta chain) was sequenced within a study of beta chain bispecific antibodies for T cell cancers (dated by TCRdb to the early 2020s). Study-level background: Healthy donor T cells were cocultured with T cell leukemia lines and bispecific antibodies, then TRBV sequencing of surviving cells measured the depletion of each TRBV family. On the cell surface, TRBV12 (TRBV12-3) was expressed by Jurkat cells, whereas TRBV5-5 was expressed by HPB-ALL cells. Findings and caveats that apply to the study as a whole: Cross-reactivity of the anti-TRBV5-5 antibody with TRBV5-6 was attributed to high sequence similarity between the two genes. Every sequenced sample contained a mix of leukemia cell line cells and normal T cells, and most targeted TRBV signal came from the leukemia cells rather than from the normal T cells.

The V and J ends are trimmed by 4 bases and 9 bases, leaving 13 bases between them. The CDR3, cysteine through phenylalanine, is 13 amino acids long. Only CDR3 DNA remains: 39 bases, in frame from the first base. Unique molecular identifier barcodes were built into the libraries and used for clonotype quantification. Qiagen AllPrep DNA/RNA Micro kits were used to isolate total RNA, and an Agilent TapeStation was used to check RNA quality. TCR beta libraries were constructed by 5' RACE, in which cDNA synthesis was followed by two PCR steps with TCR beta constant-region gene-specific primers. Sequencing of the TCR beta libraries was performed on an Illumina MiSeq platform. The study's own analysis went as follows. Reads were processed with MIGEC, MiXCR and VDJtools. Clonotype frequency was computed as the clonotype's share of unique molecular identifiers among all unique molecular identifiers in the sample. Nonfunctional TRBV genes listed as pseudogenes or open reading frames in IMGT, such as TRBV1, TRBV12-1 and TRBV21, were excluded. TCRdb trimmed the raw reads at Q25, called clones with MiXCR and kept productive beta chains. Records with the same CDR3 protein are collapsed into one entry carrying the most frequent genes and DNA. The V and J calls were not made by the authors but by TCRdb's processing. For this sample the table gives about 20,000 distinct CDR3 sequences, of which about 2.7% were detected only once. About 30% of the sample is held by the ten biggest clonotypes.

This clonotype occurred a few times. Its binding antigen is unknown. No base quality values were provided; no much bigger clone lies one nucleotide off. T cells were expanded from blood mononuclear cells for 3 days with either the anti-CD3 antibody OKT3 or CD3/CD28 Dynabeads. The culture conditions for expanded T cells were RPMI 1640 plus 10% fetal bovine serum, recombinant human IL-2 (approximately 90 IU/ml) and IL-7 (approximately 5.4 ng/ml). Each coculture contained roughly 5 x 10^4 normal T cells, roughly 5 x 10^4 target cells and bispecific antibody in about 98 ul and was incubated for around 16 hours at 37 degrees C. Every bispecific antibody was made of two single-chain variable fragments, expressed in a single-chain diabody format carrying a His tag. The effector T cells were obtained from healthy human donors, with peripheral blood mononuclear cells isolated from leukapheresis samples by Ficoll density gradient centrifugation.

This receptor was obtained from a human donor in good health. Some clones in this sample may be carry-over from other donors' samples. The sample taken for sequencing was healthy donor T cells cultured with leukemia cells. The rearrangement joined TRBV12-3 or TRBV12-4 to TRBJ2-1, with a weak D call of TRBD1 (8 bases match). CDR3 sequence: CASSYNRGGEQFF. The DNA reads TGTGCCAGCAGTTATAACAGGGGGGGTGAGCAGTTCTTC.